This T cell receptor (beta chain) was sequenced for a study of T cells after posttransplantation cyclophosphamide. Whole-study results and caveats: After PTCy, TRB diversity resembled that of CNI/methotrexate controls. Blood and skin or GI T cell repertoires showed limited TRB overlap. Donor CD8+ memory clones often dominated recipient blood repertoires at later times.

This clone was observed many times. Its antigen is unidentified. The CDR3 runs to 15 residues. Germline V gene sequence: CDR1 MNHEY, CDR2 SVGAGI. The germline V and J ends were trimmed by 4 bases and 4 bases, with 16 bases remaining between them. Cyclophosphamide on days +3 and +4 followed busulfan-fludarabine conditioning and a marrow graft. Assay: immunoSEQ multiplex PCR; the TCRdb copy retains only in-frame clones and omits some. In total the sample includes some 13,000 clones, none of them seen once. This receptor was obtained from a female patient aged 40-50 years who received an allogeneic stem cell transplant from a related donor, was CMV-positive, and had acute GVHD only. Some T cells may possibly be graft donor cells. Material: PBMCs, obtained after allogeneic stem cell transplant with posttransplant cyclophosphamide. This chain joins TRBV6-5 and TRBJ1-2, with a weak D call TRBD1 (5 bases). The CDR3 loop is CASSSQGGSAYGYTF. In DNA form, the CDR3 reads TGTGCCAGCAGTTCCCAGGGCGGCAGTGCCTATGGCTACACCTTC.